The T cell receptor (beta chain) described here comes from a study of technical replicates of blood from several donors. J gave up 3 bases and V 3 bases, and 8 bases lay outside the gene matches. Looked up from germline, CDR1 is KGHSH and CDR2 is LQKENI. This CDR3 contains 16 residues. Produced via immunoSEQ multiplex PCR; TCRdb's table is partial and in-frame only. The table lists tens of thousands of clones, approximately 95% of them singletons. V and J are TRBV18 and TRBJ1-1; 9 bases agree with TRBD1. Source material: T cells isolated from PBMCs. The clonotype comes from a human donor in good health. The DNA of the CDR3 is TGTGCCAGCTCACCCACAGGGGGCTTAGGGGACACTGAAGCTTTCTTT. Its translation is CASSPTGGLGDTEAFF.